Sequencing of this TCR beta chain was carried out in a study of blood T cell repertoires in COVID-19. About the research overall: In each case, the material was cDNA or gDNA derived from T cells, B-cell-depleted T cells, or PBMCs.

Original data processing: Quantification of nucleated cells was approximated via reference gene primer amplification. Measured with immunoSEQ multiplex PCR; TCRdb has only the in-frame clones, and not every one. V and J calls and clone size are those listed in that table; D and trimming were worked out from the DNA. Here the sample spans 65,000 to 95,000 clones, over 65% being singletons. CDR3 size: 15 residues. Trimming took off 4 bases at V and 3 bases at J, with 16 bases between the two ends. Germline assignment: CDR1 LGHDT and CDR2 YNNKEL (reference sequence). The chain employs TRBV3-1 (or the pseudogene TRBV3-2) and TRBJ2-7; the D gene is possibly TRBD1 (6 bases). This clonotype was obtained from a man between 50 and 59 years old with active or convalescent COVID-19. Material: peripheral blood. Written as DNA, the CDR3 is TGTGCCAGCAGCCCTGGTGGTGGGGGCCTCTACGAGCAGTACTTC. Translation gives CASSPGGGGLYEQYF.